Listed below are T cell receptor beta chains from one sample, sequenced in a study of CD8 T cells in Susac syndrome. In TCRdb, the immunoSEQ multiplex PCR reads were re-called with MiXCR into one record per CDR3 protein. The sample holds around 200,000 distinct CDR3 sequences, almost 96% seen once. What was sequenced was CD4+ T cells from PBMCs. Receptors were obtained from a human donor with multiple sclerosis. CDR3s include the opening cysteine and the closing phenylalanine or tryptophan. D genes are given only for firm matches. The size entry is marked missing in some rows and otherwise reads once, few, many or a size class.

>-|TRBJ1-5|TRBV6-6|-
TGTGCCAGCAGTTACCTCCGTAATCAGCCCCAGCATTTT
CASSYLRNQPQHF
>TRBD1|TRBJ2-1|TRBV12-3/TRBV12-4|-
TGTGCCAGCTCCAGGGGGATTGAGCAGTTCTTC
CASSRGIEQFF
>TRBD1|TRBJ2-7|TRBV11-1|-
TGTGCCAGCAGCCGGACAGGCTTCTACGAGCAGTACTTC
CASSRTGFYEQYF
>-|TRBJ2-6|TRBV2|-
TGTGCCAGCAGTGATTTCGGGGGCCAGGTCTCCGTCCTGACTTTC
CASSDFGGQVSVLTF
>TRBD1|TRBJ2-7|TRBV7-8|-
TGTGCCAGCAGCTGGGACAGCCCCTACGAGCAGTACTTC
CASSWDSPYEQYF
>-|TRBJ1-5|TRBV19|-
TGTGCCACTATTGGACAGCCCTATAGCAATCAGCCCCAGCATTTT
CATIGQPYSNQPQHF
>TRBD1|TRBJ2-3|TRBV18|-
TGTGCCAGCTCATCCTTGGACAGGGACCCATCTACGCAGTATTTT
CASSSLDRDPSTQYF
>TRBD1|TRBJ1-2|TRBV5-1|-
TGCGCCAGCAGCGGAGGGACAGCTAACTATGGCTACACCTTC
CASSGGTANYGYTF
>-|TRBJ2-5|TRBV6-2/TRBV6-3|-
TGTGCCAGCAGGGGGACGGTTCAAGAGACCCAGTACTTC
CASRGTVQETQYF
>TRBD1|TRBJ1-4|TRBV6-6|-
TGTGCCAGCAGTTCCGTGGGCAGGGGGAATGAAAAACTGTTTTTT
CASSSVGRGNEKLFF
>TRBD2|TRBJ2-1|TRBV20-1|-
TGCAGTGCTTTGGGGTTGGGGGGGACTAGCCCTATATCCAATGAGCAGTTCTTC
CSALGLGGTSPISNEQFF
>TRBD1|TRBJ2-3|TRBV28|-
TGTGCCAGCAGTTTAACCCCCGGGACAGGTGGCACAGATACGCAGTATTTT
CASSLTPGTGGTDTQYF
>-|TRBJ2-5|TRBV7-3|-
TGTGCCAGCAGCCTTCAGGGTGGGGTGGAGACCCAGTACTTC
CASSLQGGVETQYF
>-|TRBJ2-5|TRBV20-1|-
TGCAGTGCTAGAGCTGGGACTTACCAAGAGACCCAGTACTTC
CSARAGTYQETQYF
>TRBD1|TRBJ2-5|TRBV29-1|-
TGCAGCGGCAGCCCGGGACAGGGGTACCAAGAGACCCAGTACTTC
CSGSPGQGYQETQYF
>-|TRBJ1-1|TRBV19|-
TGTGCCAGTAGTATGATCCCGATTGGTGAAGCTTTCTTT
CASSMIPIGEAFF
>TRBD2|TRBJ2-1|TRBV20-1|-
TGCAGTGCTGGTAAGGCTAGCGGGAACGAGCAGTTCTTC
CSAGKASGNEQFF
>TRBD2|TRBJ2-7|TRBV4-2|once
TGTGCCAGCAGCCAAGGGACTAGTCGGGCCTACGAGCAGTACTTC
CASSQGTSRAYEQYF
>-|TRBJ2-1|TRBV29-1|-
TGCAGCGCCGGCCTCGGGAAGGTCTACAATGAGCAGTTCTTC
CSAGLGKVYNEQFF
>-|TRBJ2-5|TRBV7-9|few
TGTGCCAGCAGCTTAGTACAGTATCAAGAGACCCAGTACTTC
CASSLVQYQETQYF
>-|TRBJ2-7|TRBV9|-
TGTGCCAGCAGCGTAGGGGTGAGGACAGCCGAGCAGTACTTC
CASSVGVRTAEQYF
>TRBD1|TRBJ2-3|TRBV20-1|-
TGCAGTGCTAGCCGGACAGGGACAGATACGCAGTATTTT
CSASRTGTDTQYF
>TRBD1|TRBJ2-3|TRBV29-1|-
TGCAGCACTCGGGACAGCTTCACAGATACGCAGTATTTT
CSTRDSFTDTQYF
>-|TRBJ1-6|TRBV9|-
TGTGCCAGCAGCGTAGCGGGCTCCTATAATTCACCCCTCCACTTT
CASSVAGSYNSPLHF
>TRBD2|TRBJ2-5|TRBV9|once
TGTGCCAGCAGCCCCCGTTGGGCGACTAGCGGGCTACAAGAGACCCAGTACTTC
CASSPRWATSGLQETQYF
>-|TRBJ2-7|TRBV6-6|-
TGTGCCAGCAGGCAGGGGAAAGGGGTGAGCTACGAGCAGTACTTC
CASRQGKGVSYEQYF
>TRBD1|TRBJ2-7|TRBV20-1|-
TGCAGTGCCCTATGGGACAGGAGCCGATACGAGCAGTACTTC
CSALWDRSRYEQYF
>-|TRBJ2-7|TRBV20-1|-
TGCAGTGCTAGCCGGCAGGGTTGGTCCTACGAGCAGTACTTC
CSASRQGWSYEQYF
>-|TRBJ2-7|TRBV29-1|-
TGCAGCGTTGCAAAGGGAGGCGGGACGTCCTACGAGCAGTACTTC
CSVAKGGGTSYEQYF
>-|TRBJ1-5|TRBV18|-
TGTGCCAGCTCACCTAAGGACAGTAATCAGCCCCAGCATTTT
CASSPKDSNQPQHF
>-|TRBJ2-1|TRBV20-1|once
TGCAGTGCCCAAGGTCCCTTGAGCTCCTACAATGAGCAGTTCTTC
CSAQGPLSSYNEQFF